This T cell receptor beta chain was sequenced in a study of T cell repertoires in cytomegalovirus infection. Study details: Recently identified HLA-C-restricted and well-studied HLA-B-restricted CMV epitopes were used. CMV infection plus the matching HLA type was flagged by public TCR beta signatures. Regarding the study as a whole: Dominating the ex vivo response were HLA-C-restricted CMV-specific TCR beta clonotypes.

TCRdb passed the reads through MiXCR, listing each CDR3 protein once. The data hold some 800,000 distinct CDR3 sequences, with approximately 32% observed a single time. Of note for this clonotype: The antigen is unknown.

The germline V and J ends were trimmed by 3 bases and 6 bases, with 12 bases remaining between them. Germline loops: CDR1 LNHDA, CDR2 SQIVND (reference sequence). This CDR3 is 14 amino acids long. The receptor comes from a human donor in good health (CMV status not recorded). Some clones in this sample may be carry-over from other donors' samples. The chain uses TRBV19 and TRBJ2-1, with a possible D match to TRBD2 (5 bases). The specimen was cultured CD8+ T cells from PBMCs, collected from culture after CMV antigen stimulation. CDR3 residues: CASSITSRGNEQFF. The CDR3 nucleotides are TGTGCCAGTAGTATCACTTCACGGGGCAATGAGCAGTTCTTC.